Listed below are T cell receptor beta chains from one sample, sequenced in a study of blood T cell repertoires in COVID-19. Profiling relied on immunoSEQ multiplex PCR, and the TCRdb table lists in-frame clones only, not all of them. This sample carries hundreds of thousands of clones, 83% of them seen once, and the ten largest clones take around 10%. Sequencing was done on a sample of peripheral blood. These receptors were obtained from a woman aged 50 to 60 who had recovered from COVID-19. Both conserved end residues are part of each CDR3. Fields, in order: V gene, D gene, CDR3 length, CDR3 protein. D genes are given only for firm matches.

v_call: TRBV4-2
d_call: .
cdr3_length: 14
cdr3_aa: CASSQLAFLDTQYF

v_call: TRBV19
d_call: TRBD1
cdr3_length: 14
cdr3_aa: CASSIGTGGNEQFF

v_call: TRBV28
d_call: TRBD2
cdr3_length: 19
cdr3_aa: CASSLYAPHTSGGTYEQYF

v_call: TRBV3-1/TRBV3-2
d_call: TRBD1
cdr3_length: 14
cdr3_aa: CASSQEDRVTEAFF

v_call: TRBV3-1/TRBV3-2
d_call: TRBD1
cdr3_length: 16
cdr3_aa: CASSQTQGATYNEQFF

v_call: TRBV18
d_call: .
cdr3_length: 15
cdr3_aa: CASSPPGRASVEQYF

v_call: TRBV5-4
d_call: TRBD1
cdr3_length: 18
cdr3_aa: CASSFRQGRLFSNQPQHF

v_call: TRBV21-1
d_call: .
cdr3_length: 13
cdr3_aa: CASSKPGDYGYTF

v_call: TRBV27
d_call: TRBD2
cdr3_length: 16
cdr3_aa: CASSSAGAGGLDEQYF

v_call: TRBV15
d_call: .
cdr3_length: 13
cdr3_aa: CATSRHTNSPLHF

v_call: TRBV11-2
d_call: .
cdr3_length: 11
cdr3_aa: CASSPLHEQYF

v_call: TRBV27
d_call: TRBD2
cdr3_length: 19
cdr3_aa: CASSSRRLISGRAISEQFF

v_call: TRBV7-9
d_call: TRBD1
cdr3_length: 14
cdr3_aa: CASSQSRRGETQYF

v_call: TRBV27
d_call: .
cdr3_length: 14
cdr3_aa: CASYPRGAPDTQYF

v_call: TRBV25-1
d_call: .
cdr3_length: 15
cdr3_aa: CASSDPTAGGNTIYF

v_call: TRBV3-1/TRBV3-2
d_call: TRBD2
cdr3_length: 12
cdr3_aa: CASSAGGPKQYF

v_call: TRBV24-1
d_call: TRBD1
cdr3_length: 16
cdr3_aa: CATSEKEGQGRETQYF

v_call: TRBV3-1/TRBV3-2
d_call: .
cdr3_length: 13
cdr3_aa: CASSPPGEHGYTF

v_call: TRBV24-1
d_call: .
cdr3_length: 14
cdr3_aa: CATRSSTRTDGYTF

v_call: TRBV21-1
d_call: .
cdr3_length: 13
cdr3_aa: CANFDRVTYEQYF

v_call: TRBV9
d_call: .
cdr3_length: 15
cdr3_aa: CASTPGGSPNSPLHF

v_call: TRBV10-3
d_call: TRBD1
cdr3_length: 13
cdr3_aa: CAISGTGGGEQYF

v_call: TRBV2
d_call: .
cdr3_length: 12
cdr3_aa: CASRIQTYGYTF

v_call: TRBV4-2
d_call: TRBD2
cdr3_length: 17
cdr3_aa: CASSQPTGTSGYNEQFF

v_call: TRBV7-6
d_call: TRBD1
cdr3_length: 15
cdr3_aa: CASSSDRVGYNEQFF

v_call: TRBV6-2/TRBV6-3
d_call: TRBD1
cdr3_length: 16
cdr3_aa: CASSKPGQGVRYGYTF

v_call: TRBV9
d_call: TRBD1
cdr3_length: 16
cdr3_aa: CASSSPGTGLGETQYF

v_call: TRBV6-2/TRBV6-3
d_call: .
cdr3_length: 12
cdr3_aa: CASSSFGLEQYF

v_call: TRBV19
d_call: .
cdr3_length: 14
cdr3_aa: CASRPYAVNEKLFF

v_call: TRBV5-4
d_call: .
cdr3_length: 16
cdr3_aa: CASSPPVGQDQETQYF

v_call: TRBV6-6
d_call: TRBD1
cdr3_length: 15
cdr3_aa: CASSPGTARNQPQHF

v_call: TRBV4-3
d_call: .
cdr3_length: 16
cdr3_aa: CASSRLPGQGTYGYTF

v_call: TRBV2
d_call: TRBD1
cdr3_length: 12
cdr3_aa: CASRQGKDGYTF

v_call: TRBV18
d_call: TRBD1
cdr3_length: 13
cdr3_aa: CASRQGGGTEAFF

v_call: TRBV13
d_call: TRBD2
cdr3_length: 16
cdr3_aa: CASSLARTSSSYEQYF

v_call: TRBV24-1
d_call: .
cdr3_length: 14
cdr3_aa: CATSDPGSNQPQHF

v_call: TRBV15
d_call: TRBD1
cdr3_length: 15
cdr3_aa: CATSRDSEGARSYTF

v_call: TRBV30
d_call: TRBD2
cdr3_length: 18
cdr3_aa: CAWSLPWGTSGVQETQYF

v_call: TRBV18
d_call: TRBD1
cdr3_length: 13
cdr3_aa: CASQQGVRETQYF

v_call: TRBV19
d_call: TRBD1
cdr3_length: 15
cdr3_aa: CASSADRAFNQPQHF

v_call: TRBV2
d_call: TRBD1
cdr3_length: 13
cdr3_aa: CASLARGPSPLHF

v_call: TRBV12-2
d_call: .
cdr3_length: 11
cdr3_aa: CASRLNEKLFF

v_call: TRBV6-4
d_call: TRBD2
cdr3_length: 13
cdr3_aa: CASRAGGSNEQFF

v_call: TRBV14
d_call: TRBD1
cdr3_length: 15
cdr3_aa: CASSLGQGVNNEQFF

v_call: TRBV5-5
d_call: TRBD1
cdr3_length: 16
cdr3_aa: CASSLIVGQGINEQFF

v_call: TRBV6-1
d_call: TRBD1
cdr3_length: 14
cdr3_aa: CASSEGTANYGYTF

v_call: TRBV5-5
d_call: TRBD1
cdr3_length: 17
cdr3_aa: CASSLETPGQGWETQYF